The entry that follows covers one TCR beta chain sequence. This CDR3 spans 14 amino acids. The V gene lost 6 bases and the J gene lost 3 bases, with 12 bases spanning the gap. The germline CDR1 and CDR2 sequences are MNHEY and SVGAGI. Each sample had two DNA replicates, roughly 0.5 ug blood or roughly 1.4 ug tissue. This table comes from immunoSEQ multiplex PCR, and its TCRdb copy is limited to in-frame clones, with some not included. This sample has tens of thousands of clones, with 85% to 95% found just once. The sample is drawn from a study of early stage breast cancer tumors. At the level of the study: ER+/PR+/HER2- status applied to about 75% of the 16 invasive breast tumors. Among some twelve ER+/PR+/HER2- tumors, eight were ductal, four lobular.

Sequenced sample: blood. This chain uses TRBV6-5 with TRBJ2-1; perhaps TRBD2 as D (7 bases). This receptor was taken from a person aged 70 to 80 with breast cancer. This CDR3 is CASRTGGLYNEQFF. In nucleotides, the CDR3 is TGTGCCAGCAGGACGGGGGGCCTCTACAATGAGCAGTTCTTC.